These T cell receptor beta chains were read from a single sample in a study of CD8 T cells in ankylosing spondylitis. TCRdb passed the 5' RACE reads through MiXCR, listing each CDR3 protein once. The table has 250,000 or so distinct CDR3 sequences, roughly 10% seen once. Sequenced: blood, either unsorted or a sorted T cell fraction (not recorded which). Every receptor here comes from a male donor with ankylosing spondylitis or in good health (not recorded which). The CDR3 runs from the conserved cysteine through the conserved F or W. A D gene is named only where the DNA matches it firmly. Clone size is not always given. Where it is, it says once, few, many or a class for expanded clones.

J: TRBJ2-2
size: few
V: TRBV5-3
D: TRBD1
CDR3: CASSNGQASGTGELFF

J: TRBJ2-2
size: many
V: TRBV10-3
D: TRBD1
CDR3: CAIRTPTVRQGRTGELFF

J: TRBJ2-7
size: many
V: TRBV4-2
D: .
CDR3: CASSPPGGRGYEQYF

J: TRBJ2-2
size: .
V: TRBV24-1
D: TRBD1
CDR3: CAVSRGRNTGELFF

J: TRBJ2-7
size: many
V: TRBV12-3/TRBV12-4
D: .
CDR3: CASSLSVSYEQYF

J: TRBJ2-5
size: many
V: TRBV7-7
D: .
CDR3: CASSFRPGQETQYF

J: TRBJ2-1
size: .
V: TRBV5-1
D: TRBD2
CDR3: CASSHGTSGGLSSYNEQFF

J: TRBJ1-5
size: few
V: TRBV7-8
D: .
CDR3: CASSLNRVGNQPQHF

J: TRBJ2-7
size: few
V: TRBV7-2
D: .
CDR3: CASSLAGAAYEQYF

J: TRBJ2-1
size: many
V: TRBV6-5
D: .
CDR3: CASSLGAYNEQFF

J: TRBJ2-3
size: few
V: TRBV5-6
D: .
CDR3: CASSLVGVTQSDTQYF

J: TRBJ2-3
size: many
V: TRBV10-3
D: .
CDR3: CAIRGAEDTQYF

J: TRBJ1-1
size: .
V: TRBV29-1
D: .
CDR3: CSVSLITEAFF

J: TRBJ2-1
size: many
V: TRBV20-1
D: .
CDR3: CSARDSVAIYNEQFF

J: TRBJ2-3
size: many
V: TRBV5-1
D: TRBD2
CDR3: CASSTSGASTDTQYF

J: TRBJ2-1
size: few
V: TRBV7-8
D: .
CDR3: CASSRINNEQFF

J: TRBJ2-4
size: many
V: TRBV20-1
D: .
CDR3: CSARDRVKNIQYF

J: TRBJ1-2
size: many
V: TRBV14
D: .
CDR3: CASSQGGTGRYGYTF

J: TRBJ2-2
size: .
V: TRBV20-1
D: .
CDR3: CSARDRTRFRTGELFF

J: TRBJ2-1
size: few
V: TRBV15
D: .
CDR3: CATSRERMRVGTRHNEQFF

J: TRBJ2-6
size: many
V: TRBV6-1
D: .
CDR3: CASSPGSLNVLTF

J: TRBJ2-3
size: many
V: TRBV6-5
D: TRBD2
CDR3: CASSFRLAGPTDTQYF

J: TRBJ2-7
size: few
V: TRBV18
D: .
CDR3: CASSPEDSYEQYF

J: TRBJ2-4
size: many
V: TRBV12-3/TRBV12-4
D: .
CDR3: CASSLASGAGNIQYF

J: TRBJ1-2
size: many
V: TRBV20-1
D: .
CDR3: CSAPAGPNYGYTF

J: TRBJ2-1
size: many
V: TRBV5-1
D: .
CDR3: CASSWSTEQFF

J: TRBJ2-1
size: many
V: TRBV12-3/TRBV12-4
D: .
CDR3: CASSLTSKLNEQFF

J: TRBJ2-1
size: once
V: TRBV7-2
D: TRBD2
CDR3: CASSLYISLAGGNEQFF

J: TRBJ1-6
size: .
V: TRBV28
D: .
CDR3: CASSVQNSPLHF

J: TRBJ2-7
size: .
V: TRBV4-1
D: .
CDR3: CASSPNFGQGTYEQYF

J: TRBJ1-2
size: many
V: TRBV12-3/TRBV12-4
D: .
CDR3: CASSPEINYGYTF

J: TRBJ2-1
size: many
V: TRBV5-5
D: .
CDR3: CASSWARRGPFLGQFF

J: TRBJ1-2
size: many
V: TRBV29-1
D: .
CDR3: CSVKDNVGYTF

J: TRBJ2-2
size: many
V: TRBV5-1
D: .
CDR3: CASSFKRQLLSGGELFF

J: TRBJ2-1
size: .
V: TRBV27
D: TRBD2
CDR3: CASSLSGLAGGYEQFF

J: TRBJ2-3
size: few
V: TRBV2
D: .
CDR3: CASSEFKGRPTTDTQYF

J: TRBJ2-5
size: .
V: TRBV5-1
D: .
CDR3: CASSLSTAQETQYF

J: TRBJ2-7
size: many
V: TRBV25-1
D: .
CDR3: CASSDPVAEHTLLGEQYF

J: TRBJ2-1
size: many
V: TRBV15
D: TRBD1
CDR3: CATSEGQGPYNEQFF

J: TRBJ1-2
size: .
V: TRBV7-9
D: .
CDR3: CASSSTFDSIYGYTF